Described below is a single T cell receptor (beta chain) sequence and its context. The sample belongs to a study of T cell changes during pregnancy in multiple sclerosis. This CDR3 is built from 14 residues. Germline V gene sequence: CDR1 MNHEY, CDR2 SVGAGI. The V gene lost 6 bases and the J gene lost 5 bases, with 13 bases spanning the gap. Clones were sequenced by immunoSEQ multiplex PCR, and TCRdb holds only the in-frame ones, with some missing. This table has about 98,000 clones, about 90% appearing once. The sample was peripheral blood, taken after pregnancy. The receptor was derived from a female donor in good health, enrolled as a control in a pregnancy study. The V and J genes are TRBV6-5 and TRBJ1-4; the D is unclear. Here the CDR3 reads CASRRNSYNEKLFF. The CDR3, as DNA: TGTGCCAGCAGACGAAACAGCTACAATGAAAAACTGTTTTTT.